The rows below give T cell receptor beta chains drawn from one sample of a study of post-analysis software for immune sequencing data. TCRdb reprocessed the PCR reads with MiXCR, giving one entry per CDR3 protein. The sample shows over 150,000 distinct CDR3 sequences, roughly 30% of them seen only once. Sequencing input: blood. These receptors were taken from a girl between 10 and 17 years old with multiple sclerosis. Both conserved end residues are part of each CDR3. A D gene is named only where the DNA matches it firmly. Clone size is not always given. Where it is, it says once, few, many or a class for expanded clones.

d_gene	v_gene	abundance	j_gene	CDR3nt	CDR3aa
.	TRBV5-1	few	TRBJ2-7	TGCGCCAGCAGCTTGGAGAGCCTCGACAGGACCTACGAGCAGTACTTC	CASSLESLDRTYEQYF
TRBD2	TRBV12-3/TRBV12-4	many	TRBJ2-7	TGTGCCAGCAGTCCTGGACTAGCGGAATTCTACGAGCAGTACTTC	CASSPGLAEFYEQYF
TRBD2	TRBV25-1	many	TRBJ2-5	TGTGCCAGCAGTGAGAGCGGGAGTGGGGAGACCCAGTACTTC	CASSESGSGETQYF
.	TRBV28	many	TRBJ2-1	TGTGCCAGCAGTCCGAATGGGTACGGATCTGACAATGAGCAGTTCTTC	CASSPNGYGSDNEQFF
.	TRBV7-9	.	TRBJ2-3	TGTGCCAGCAGCTTAGGTAGCGGAAGTTATACAGATACGCAGTATTTT	CASSLGSGSYTDTQYF
.	TRBV7-6	.	TRBJ2-1	TGTGCCAGCAGCTACGCACTTTACAATGAGCAGTTCTTC	CASSYALYNEQFF
.	TRBV20-1	few	TRBJ2-1	TGCAGTGTCACGAGAGTGGGTCTCCCCAACAATGAGCAGTTCTTC	CSVTRVGLPNNEQFF
TRBD1	TRBV5-5	.	TRBJ1-6	TGTGCCAGCAGCTTAAGAGGGGGCGACTCCGCCCCCCACTTT	CASSLRGGDSAPHF
.	TRBV12-3/TRBV12-4	.	TRBJ2-3	TGTGCCAGCAGTCCAACGGTGAGAGCAGATACGCAATATTTT	CASSPTVRADTQYF
TRBD2	TRBV3-1	.	TRBJ2-1	TGTGCCAGCAGCTACGGACTAGCGGGAGGGTACAATGAGCAGTTCTTC	CASSYGLAGGYNEQFF
.	TRBV7-6	many	TRBJ2-5	TGTGCCAGCAGCTTAGACCCAGGCCAAGAGACCCAGTACTTC	CASSLDPGQETQYF
.	TRBV11-2	many	TRBJ2-1	TGTGCCAGCAGCTTAACACAGGGCGTCTACAATGAGCAGTTCTTC	CASSLTQGVYNEQFF
TRBD1	TRBV2	.	TRBJ2-5	TGTGCCAGCGATTCACAGGGGGCGTTTGAGACCCAGTACTTC	CASDSQGAFETQYF
.	TRBV11-2	.	TRBJ2-2	TGTGCCAGCAGCCTTGGGACTGCCCAGGCCGGGGAGCTGTTTTTT	CASSLGTAQAGELFF
TRBD1	TRBV20-1	.	TRBJ2-5	TGCAGTGCTAGAGCCCCTGAGGGGGCGGAGACCCAGTACTTC	CSARAPEGAETQYF
TRBD2	TRBV14	.	TRBJ2-3	TGTGCCAGCAGCTTGCCCCGAGGAGCGGGAGTCCCAGATGCGCAGTATTTT	CASSLPRGAGVPDAQYF
.	TRBV30	.	TRBJ1-2	TGTGCCTGGAGTCCGGGGCCGCCGAACTATGGCTACACCTTC	CAWSPGPPNYGYTF
TRBD2	TRBV10-2	.	TRBJ2-3	TGCGCCAGCAGACGAGCGGGAGGGAGGGGAGATACGCAGTATTTT	CASRRAGGRGDTQYF
.	TRBV12-3/TRBV12-4	many	TRBJ1-2	TGTGCCAGCAGTTTCCCCGATCAGCTCCCTGGCTACACCTTC	CASSFPDQLPGYTF
.	TRBV3-1	many	TRBJ2-7	TGTGCCAGCAGCCAAGGCCTATACGGGGGCGAGCAGTACTTC	CASSQGLYGGEQYF
.	TRBV6-1	few	TRBJ1-4	TGTGCCAGCAGTGGCGGCATTTCAAGGACGAATGAAAAACTGTTTTTT	CASSGGISRTNEKLFF
.	TRBV29-1	.	TRBJ2-7	TGCAGCGTTGACGACGCGAACTACAATGAGCAGTACTTC	CSVDDANYNEQYF
.	TRBV7-9	many	TRBJ2-3	TGTGCCAGCAGCGGACAAACAGGGACCTGGACGCAGTATTTT	CASSGQTGTWTQYF
TRBD1	TRBV7-9	.	TRBJ2-5	TGTGCCAGCAGCTTAAAGGACAGGGGAGGCGAGACCCAGTACTTC	CASSLKDRGGETQYF
.	TRBV12-3/TRBV12-4	.	TRBJ2-2	TGTGCCAGCAGCTACCGCACGGGGGGGACAGGGACGACTCGGGCGAACACCGGGGAGCTGTTTTTT	CASSYRTGGTGTTRANTGELFF
TRBD2	TRBV19	many	TRBJ2-1	TGTGCCAGTAGTTTAGGGGCGGGGACTAGCGGCCTCAATGAGCAGTTCTTC	CASSLGAGTSGLNEQFF
TRBD2	TRBV7-2	.	TRBJ2-1	TGTGCCAGCACGACTAGCGGTGCTTACAATGAGCAGTTCTTC	CASTTSGAYNEQFF
.	TRBV24-1	few	TRBJ1-2	TGTGCCACCAGTGGAGTCATGGATTACTTAGATGGCTACACCTTC	CATSGVMDYLDGYTF
.	TRBV12-3/TRBV12-4	few	TRBJ1-2	TGTGCCAGCAGCCTCGGGGGGGGCCCTGACCTCTATGGCTACACCTTC	CASSLGGGPDLYGYTF
.	TRBV12-3/TRBV12-4	many	TRBJ2-5	TGTGCCAGCAGTTTAATGGCCAGGGAACAGGAGACCCAGTACTTC	CASSLMAREQETQYF
.	TRBV30	.	TRBJ1-2	TGTGCCTGGAGTCGGGGCAGCGACTATGGCTACACCTTC	CAWSRGSDYGYTF
.	TRBV9	.	TRBJ1-2	TGTGCCAGCAGCCCGGCCCCAGGCCTGGACTATGGCTACACCTTC	CASSPAPGLDYGYTF
TRBD1	TRBV7-9	few	TRBJ1-5	TGTGCCAGCAGCTTAGCGGGGACAGGGGGCGCGGGCAATCAGCCCCAGCATTTT	CASSLAGTGGAGNQPQHF
.	TRBV20-1	.	TRBJ2-3	TGCAGTGCTAGAGATCAGTACGGGAGCCGGGAAGATACGCAGTATTTT	CSARDQYGSREDTQYF
TRBD2	TRBV5-1	few	TRBJ2-3	TGCGCCAGCAGATTGGGAGGGCCAGCTAGCACAGATACGCAGTATTTT	CASRLGGPASTDTQYF
.	TRBV15	.	TRBJ2-3	TGTGCCACCTCAGGGGCTTGGGGGGATACGCAGTATTTT	CATSGAWGDTQYF
.	TRBV2	.	TRBJ1-1	TGTGCCAGCAGTGAACGTGATAGGAACACTGAAGCTTTCTTT	CASSERDRNTEAFF
.	TRBV12-5	.	TRBJ1-5	TGTGCTAGTGGTTCCTGGGCGGGGAATGGGAATCAGCCCCAGAATTTT	CASGSWAGNGNQPQNF
.	TRBV20-1	many	TRBJ2-1	TGCAGTGCGCAACATAGGGCGGGAACGGCCTCCAATGAGCAGTTCTTC	CSAQHRAGTASNEQFF
TRBD2	TRBV5-1	few	TRBJ2-7	TGCGCCAGCAGCTTAGCGGGAGGGCTTGCGTACGAGCAGTACTTC	CASSLAGGLAYEQYF
TRBD1	TRBV11-2	many	TRBJ2-7	TGTGCCAGCAGCTCCGGGACAGGGCCGAGCGAGCAGTACTTC	CASSSGTGPSEQYF
.	TRBV20-1	many	TRBJ1-2	TGCAGTGCTCAGATTGACTATGGCTACACCTTC	CSAQIDYGYTF
TRBD1	TRBV28	.	TRBJ1-1	TGTGCCAGCAGTTTGACAGGGGTCACTGAAGCTTTCTTT	CASSLTGVTEAFF
TRBD1	TRBV5-1	.	TRBJ2-7	TGCGCCAGCAGCATCCCGGACAGGGGAGAAATTTACGAGCAGTACTTC	CASSIPDRGEIYEQYF
TRBD2	TRBV25-1	few	TRBJ2-3	TGTGCCAGCAGTGAGCCCGGACTAGCGGGGAGGGGAGGCGGCACAGATACGCAGTATTTT	CASSEPGLAGRGGGTDTQYF
.	TRBV7-3	many	TRBJ2-1	TGTGCCAGCAGCTTAAAAGGGGGAGAGGAGGATGAGCAGTTCTTC	CASSLKGGEEDEQFF
.	TRBV5-1	many	TRBJ1-2	TGCGCCAGCAGCGTTGGGACGCCTGCCTACCAAGGGGACACCTTC	CASSVGTPAYQGDTF
.	TRBV6-6	few	TRBJ1-2	TGTGTCAGCAGTGGGGAGTTTAGCGGCTACACCTTC	CVSSGEFSGYTF
.	TRBV29-1	.	TRBJ1-1	TGCAGCGTGCCCGACATCTTCAACACTGAAGCTTTCTTT	CSVPDIFNTEAFF
.	TRBV7-9	.	TRBJ2-7	TGTGTCAGCAGCCCGAAGACAGGCACCAACTACGAGCAGTACTTC	CVSSPKTGTNYEQYF
.	TRBV28	many	TRBJ2-7	TGTGCCAGCAGTTCTCCCGTAGGAGGGGGACCCCTCGAGCAGTACTTC	CASSSPVGGGPLEQYF
.	TRBV18	.	TRBJ2-3	TGTGCCAGCTCCGCGGCAGGCGTCGGGACAAATACGCAGTATTTT	CASSAAGVGTNTQYF
.	TRBV5-1	few	TRBJ1-1	TGCGCCAGCAGCTTGGCCTCGGGGGGAATCGCTGAAGCTTTCTTT	CASSLASGGIAEAFF
TRBD2	TRBV7-9	.	TRBJ2-2	TGTGCCAGCAGCCCTAGTAGGGGTTGGACTAGCGGTACCGGGGAGCTGTTTTTT	CASSPSRGWTSGTGELFF